What follows is one T cell receptor beta chain and its context. No antigen is known for it. It was RNA transcripts that yielded the amplified TCR beta CDR3 regions. First-round RT-PCR with HTBI primers amplified the TCR CDR3 region. From the multiplex PCR reads, TCRdb called clonotypes with MiXCR, one entry per CDR3 protein. This sample has a few hundred thousand distinct CDR3 sequences, with about 16% found just once. Patients aged 18 to 65 had newly diagnosed hyperthyroidism of under 2 months' duration. Diagnosis rested on symptoms, serum thyroxine and TRAb, thyroid ultrasound, and orbital computed tomography. This specimen belongs to a study of T cells in Graves' hyperthyroidism and ophthalmopathy. Points from the study as a whole: Ophthalmopathy was model-predicted a median around 6.7 months pre-onset.

CDR1 is DFQATT, CDR2 SNEGSKA, per germline (reference sequence). CDR3 size: 14 residues. The V and J ends lost 2 bases and 0 bases respectively, with 8 bases between them. Sequenced material: blood. The TCR comes from a woman between 25 and 40 years old with Graves' hyperthyroidism. V and J are TRBV20-1 and TRBJ2-1; TRBD2 is a possible D gene (5 bases). Here the CDR3 reads CSARTAASYNEQFF. CDR3 sequence (DNA): TGCAGTGCTAGAACAGCGGCCTCCTACAATGAGCAGTTCTTC.